Each of the 2 T cell receptor beta chains below was sequenced from the same sample in a study of post-analysis software for immune sequencing data. General study points: Patients showed TRBV5-6, TRBV5-1 and TRBV20-1 among five TRBV segments more frequent than in controls.

Libraries were made from TCR beta cDNA, and they carried unique molecular identifiers. MiXCR, applied by TCRdb to the PCR reads, yields one record per CDR3 protein. The table records about 200,000 distinct CDR3 sequences, 29% of them present only once. Their antigens are not known. Sequenced: blood. Receptors were obtained from a girl under 18 with multiple sclerosis.

The V gene is TRBV20-1, the J gene TRBJ2-1; the D is unclear. The CDR3 loop spans 15 amino acids. Germline CDR1 DFQATT, CDR2 SNEGSKA (reference sequence). Trimming pared 0 bases from V and 6 bases from J, leaving 15 bases between. The CDR3: CSARDDRALGNEQFF. The CDR3 DNA reads TGCAGTGCTAGAGACGACCGGGCCTTGGGCAATGAGCAGTTCTTC.

This clonotype was seen a few times. This chain connects TRBV20-1 to TRBJ1-2; no reliable D call. V lost 6 bases and J lost 5, with 13 bases in between. The CDR3 runs to 12 residues. Germline V CDR1 and CDR2: DFQATT, SNEGSKA (reference sequence). CDR3: CSAAKQKYGYTF. The DNA for the CDR3 is TGCAGTGCCGCGAAACAGAAGTATGGCTACACCTTC.